This is a list of T cell receptor beta chains from one sample in a study of identical twins. TCRdb ran MiXCR on the 5' RACE reads and lists one entry per CDR3 protein. The table lists fewer than 250,000 distinct CDR3 sequences, approximately 7.8% of them singletons. In addition, the sample was reused for a study of yellow fever vaccine responses in identical twins.

The sequenced sample was CD8+ T cells sorted from blood. All receptors derive from a woman in her late teens or twenties in good health. Both conserved end residues are trimmed from each CDR3. Fields, in order: CDR3 protein, J gene, V gene.

CDR3: ASEGLNGELF; J: TRBJ2-2; V: TRBV24-1
CDR3: ARSGSEGTGELF; J: TRBJ2-2; V: TRBV7-9
CDR3: ASSIEREVAYEQY; J: TRBJ2-7; V: TRBV6-1
CDR3: ACCLGWRGGSHTGELF; J: TRBJ2-2; V: TRBV12-3/TRBV12-4
CDR3: ASSTRSTPDREQF; J: TRBJ2-1; V: TRBV7-9
CDR3: ASSLDRDREETQY; J: TRBJ2-5; V: TRBV7-7
CDR3: ASSSAWGYGYT; J: TRBJ1-2; V: TRBV12-3/TRBV12-4
CDR3: SASGRESYNEQF; J: TRBJ2-1; V: TRBV20-1
CDR3: ASSPGLAGDYEQY; J: TRBJ2-7; V: TRBV7-9
CDR3: ASRWTSPTDTQY; J: TRBJ2-3; V: TRBV5-1
CDR3: ASSYLGPWAGELF; J: TRBJ2-2; V: TRBV6-5
CDR3: ASSGHSFYEQY; J: TRBJ2-7; V: TRBV12-3/TRBV12-4
CDR3: SASILAGQEPTDTQY; J: TRBJ2-3; V: TRBV20-1
CDR3: ASSFRDQVNEQF; J: TRBJ2-1; V: TRBV28
CDR3: ASGPGQHTEAF; J: TRBJ1-1; V: TRBV12-5
CDR3: ASTPSGGHHKNIQY; J: TRBJ2-4; V: TRBV6-2/TRBV6-3
CDR3: ARTEGLAYYGYT; J: TRBJ1-2; V: TRBV6-1
CDR3: ATSDWGTDTQY; J: TRBJ2-3; V: TRBV24-1
CDR3: ASSPEGRSHEKLF; J: TRBJ1-4; V: TRBV6-6
CDR3: ASSQDLRGSGYT; J: TRBJ1-2; V: TRBV4-1
CDR3: ASARRAGGYEQY; J: TRBJ2-7; V: TRBV2
CDR3: SVVHTDTQY; J: TRBJ2-3; V: TRBV29-1
CDR3: ASTGKQGSNTEAF; J: TRBJ1-1; V: TRBV5-1